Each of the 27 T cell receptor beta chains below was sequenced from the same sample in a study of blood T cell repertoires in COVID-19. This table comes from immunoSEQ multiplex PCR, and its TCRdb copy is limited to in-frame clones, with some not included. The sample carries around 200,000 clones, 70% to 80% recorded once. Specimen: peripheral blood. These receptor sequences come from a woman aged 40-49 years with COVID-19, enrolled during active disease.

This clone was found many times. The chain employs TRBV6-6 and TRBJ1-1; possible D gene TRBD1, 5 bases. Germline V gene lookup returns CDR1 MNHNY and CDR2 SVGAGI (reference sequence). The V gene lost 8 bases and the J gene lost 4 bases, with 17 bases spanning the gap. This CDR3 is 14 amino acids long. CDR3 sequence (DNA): TGTGCCAGCGGACCCTGGGCAGGGCGCACTGAAGCTTTCTTT. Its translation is CASGPWAGRTEAFF.

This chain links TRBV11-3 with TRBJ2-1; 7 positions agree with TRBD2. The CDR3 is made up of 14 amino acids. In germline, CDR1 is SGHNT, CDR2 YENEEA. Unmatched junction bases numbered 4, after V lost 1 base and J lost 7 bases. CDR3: CASSLGLAVNEQFF. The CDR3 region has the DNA TGTGCCAGCAGCTTAGGGCTAGCGGTAAATGAGCAGTTCTTC.

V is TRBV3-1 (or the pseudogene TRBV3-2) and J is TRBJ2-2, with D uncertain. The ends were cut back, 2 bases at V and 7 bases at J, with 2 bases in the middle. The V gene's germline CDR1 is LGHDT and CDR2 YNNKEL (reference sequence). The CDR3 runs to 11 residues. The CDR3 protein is CASSQYGELFF. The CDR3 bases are TGTGCCAGCAGCCAATACGGGGAGCTGTTTTTT.

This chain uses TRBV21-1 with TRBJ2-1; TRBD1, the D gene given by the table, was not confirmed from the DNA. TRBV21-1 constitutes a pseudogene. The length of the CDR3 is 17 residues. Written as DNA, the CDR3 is TGTGCCAGCAGCAAAGAGCTGGTGGACAGGGGCTACAATGAGCAGTTCTTC. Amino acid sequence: CASSKELVDRGYNEQFF.

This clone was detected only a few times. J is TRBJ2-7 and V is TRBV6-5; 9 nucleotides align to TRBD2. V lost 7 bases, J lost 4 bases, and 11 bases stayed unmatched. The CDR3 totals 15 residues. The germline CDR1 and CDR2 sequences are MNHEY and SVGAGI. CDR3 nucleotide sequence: TGTGCCAGCACTAAAATGGCGGGGGGGCCATACGAGCAGTACTTC. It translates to CASTKMAGGPYEQYF.

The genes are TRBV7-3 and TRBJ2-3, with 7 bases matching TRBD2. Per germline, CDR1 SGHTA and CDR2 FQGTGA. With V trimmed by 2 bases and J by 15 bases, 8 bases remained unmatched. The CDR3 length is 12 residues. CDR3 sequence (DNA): TGTGCCAGCAGCTTAGGGGGGGACTCTTTCTATTTT. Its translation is CASSLGGDSFYF.

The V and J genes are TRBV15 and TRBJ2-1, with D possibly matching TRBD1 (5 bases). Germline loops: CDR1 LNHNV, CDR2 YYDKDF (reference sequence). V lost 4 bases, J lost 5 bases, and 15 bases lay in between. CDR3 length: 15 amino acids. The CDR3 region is CATSKGLQKNNEQFF. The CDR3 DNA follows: TGTGCCACCAGCAAGGGGCTCCAGAAAAACAATGAGCAGTTCTTC.

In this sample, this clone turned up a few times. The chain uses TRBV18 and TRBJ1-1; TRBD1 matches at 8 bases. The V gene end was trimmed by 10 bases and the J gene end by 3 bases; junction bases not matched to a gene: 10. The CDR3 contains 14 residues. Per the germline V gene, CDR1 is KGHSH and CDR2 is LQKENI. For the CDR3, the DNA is TGTGCCACCAAACAGGGGGTGGTAGACACTGAAGCTTTCTTT. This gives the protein CATKQGVVDTEAFF. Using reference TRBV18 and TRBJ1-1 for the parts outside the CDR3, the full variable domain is NAGVMQNPRHLVRRRGQEARLRCSPMKGHSHVYWYRQLPEEGLKFMVYLQKENIIDESGMPKERFSAEFPKEGPSILRIQQVVRGDSAAYFCATKQGVVDTEAFFGQGTRLTVV.

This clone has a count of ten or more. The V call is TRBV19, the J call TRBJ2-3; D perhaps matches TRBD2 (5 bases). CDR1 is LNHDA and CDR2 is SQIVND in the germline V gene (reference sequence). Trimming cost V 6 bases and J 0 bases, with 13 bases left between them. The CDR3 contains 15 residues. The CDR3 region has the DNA TGTGCCAGTAGGCTAACGGGAACTAGCACAGATACGCAGTATTTT. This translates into CASRLTGTSTDTQYF. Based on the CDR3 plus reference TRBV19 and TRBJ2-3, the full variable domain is DGGITQSPKYLFRKEGQNVTLSCEQNLNHDAMYWYRQDPGQGLRLIYYSQIVNDFQKGDIAEGYSVSREKKESFPLTVTSAQKNPTAFYLCASRLTGTSTDTQYFGPGTRLTVL.

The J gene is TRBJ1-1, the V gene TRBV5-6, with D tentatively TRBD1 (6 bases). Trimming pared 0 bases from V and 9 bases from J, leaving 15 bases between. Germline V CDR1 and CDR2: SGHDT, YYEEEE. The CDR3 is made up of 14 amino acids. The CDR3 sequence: CASSLADRLEKAFF. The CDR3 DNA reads TGTGCCAGCAGCTTGGCGGACAGACTTGAAAAAGCTTTCTTT.

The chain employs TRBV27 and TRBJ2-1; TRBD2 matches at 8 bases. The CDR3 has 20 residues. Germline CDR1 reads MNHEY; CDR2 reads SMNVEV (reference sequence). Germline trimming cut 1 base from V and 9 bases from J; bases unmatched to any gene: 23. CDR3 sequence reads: CASSLFPPEDRLGREGEQFF. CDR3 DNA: TGTGCCAGCAGTTTATTCCCCCCTGAAGATAGACTAGGACGGGAGGGTGAGCAGTTCTTC.

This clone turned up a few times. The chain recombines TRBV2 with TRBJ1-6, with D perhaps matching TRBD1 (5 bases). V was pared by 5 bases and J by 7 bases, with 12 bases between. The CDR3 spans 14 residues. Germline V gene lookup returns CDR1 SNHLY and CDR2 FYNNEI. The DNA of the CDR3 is TGTGCCAGCAGTACCGCAGGGTCAAATTCACCCCTCCACTTT. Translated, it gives CASSTAGSNSPLHF.

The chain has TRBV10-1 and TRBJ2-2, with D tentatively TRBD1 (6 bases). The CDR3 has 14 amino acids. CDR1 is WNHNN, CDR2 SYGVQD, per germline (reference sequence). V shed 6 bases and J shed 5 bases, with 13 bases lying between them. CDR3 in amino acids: CASSPGVSTGELFF. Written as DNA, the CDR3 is TGCGCCAGCAGCCCAGGGGTATCGACCGGGGAGCTGTTTTTT.

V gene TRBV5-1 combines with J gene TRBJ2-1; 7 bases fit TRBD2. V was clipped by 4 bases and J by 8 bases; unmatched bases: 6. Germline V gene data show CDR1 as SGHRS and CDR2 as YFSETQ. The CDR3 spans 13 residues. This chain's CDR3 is CASSGGLDDEQFF. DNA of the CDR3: TGCGCCAGCAGCGGAGGACTAGACGATGAGCAGTTCTTC. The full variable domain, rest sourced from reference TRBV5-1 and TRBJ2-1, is KAGVTQTPRYLIKTRGQQVTLSCSPISGHRSVSWYQQTPGQGLQFLFEYFSETQRNKGNFPGRFSGRQFSNSRSEMNVSTLELGDSALYLCASSGGLDDEQFFGPGTRLTVL.

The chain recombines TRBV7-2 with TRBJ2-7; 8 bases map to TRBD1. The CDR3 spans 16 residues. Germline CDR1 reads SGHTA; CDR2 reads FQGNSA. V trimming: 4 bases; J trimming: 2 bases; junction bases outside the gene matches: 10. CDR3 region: CASSSEGRTGTYEQYF. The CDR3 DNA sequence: TGTGCCAGCAGCTCCGAAGGCCGGACAGGGACCTACGAGCAGTACTTC. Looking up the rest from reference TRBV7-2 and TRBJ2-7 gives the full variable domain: GAGVSQSPSNKVTEKGKDVELRCDPISGHTALYWYRQSLGQGLEFLIYFQGNSAPDKSGLPSDRFSAERTGGSVSTLTIQRTQQEDSAVYLCASSSEGRTGTYEQYFGPGTRLTVT.

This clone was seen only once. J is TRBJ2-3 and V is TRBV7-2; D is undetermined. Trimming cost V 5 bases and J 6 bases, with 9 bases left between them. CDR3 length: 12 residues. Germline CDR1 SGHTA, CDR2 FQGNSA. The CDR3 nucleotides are TGTGCCAGCAGCGTCAAAGCGGATACGCAGTATTTT. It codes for CASSVKADTQYF.

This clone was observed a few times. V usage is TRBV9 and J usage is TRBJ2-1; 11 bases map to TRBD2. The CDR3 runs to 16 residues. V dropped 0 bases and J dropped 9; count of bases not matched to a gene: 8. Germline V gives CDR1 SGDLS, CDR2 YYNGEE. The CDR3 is CASSVDYSGGAREQFF. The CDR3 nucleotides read TGTGCCAGCAGCGTAGACTATAGCGGGGGGGCCCGTGAGCAGTTCTTC.

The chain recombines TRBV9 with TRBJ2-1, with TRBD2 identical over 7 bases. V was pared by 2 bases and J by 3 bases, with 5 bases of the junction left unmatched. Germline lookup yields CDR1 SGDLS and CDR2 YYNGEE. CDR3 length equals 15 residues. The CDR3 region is CASSVGTTYYNEQFF. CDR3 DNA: TGTGCCAGCAGCGTCGGGACTACCTACTACAATGAGCAGTTCTTC.

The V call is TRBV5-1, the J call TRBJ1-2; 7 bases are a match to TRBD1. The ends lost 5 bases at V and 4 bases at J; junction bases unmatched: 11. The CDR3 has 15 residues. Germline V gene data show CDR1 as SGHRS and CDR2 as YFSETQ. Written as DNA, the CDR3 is TGCGCCAGCAGGCGCGATCTGGCAGGGGGCTATGGCTACACCTTC. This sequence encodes CASRRDLAGGYGYTF.

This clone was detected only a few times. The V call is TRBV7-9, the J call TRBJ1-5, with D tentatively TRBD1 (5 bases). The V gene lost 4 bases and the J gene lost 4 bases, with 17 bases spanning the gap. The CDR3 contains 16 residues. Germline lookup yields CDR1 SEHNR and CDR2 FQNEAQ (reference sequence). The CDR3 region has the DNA TGTGCCAGCAGCTCCTCGGCGGGACGCGCAAATCAGCCCCAGCATTTT. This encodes CASSSSAGRANQPQHF.

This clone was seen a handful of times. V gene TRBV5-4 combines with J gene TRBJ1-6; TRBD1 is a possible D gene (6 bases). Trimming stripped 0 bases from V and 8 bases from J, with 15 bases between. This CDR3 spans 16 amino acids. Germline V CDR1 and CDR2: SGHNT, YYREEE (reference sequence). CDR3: CASSLGGGRMDSPLHF. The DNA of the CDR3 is TGTGCCAGCAGCTTGGGCGGGGGGCGCATGGATTCACCCCTCCACTTT. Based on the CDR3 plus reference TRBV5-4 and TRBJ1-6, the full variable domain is ETGVTQSPTHLIKTRGQQVTLRCSSQSGHNTVSWYQQALGQGPQFIFQYYREEENGRGNFPPRFSGLQFPNYSSELNVNALELDDSALYLCASSLGGGRMDSPLHFGNGTRLTVT.

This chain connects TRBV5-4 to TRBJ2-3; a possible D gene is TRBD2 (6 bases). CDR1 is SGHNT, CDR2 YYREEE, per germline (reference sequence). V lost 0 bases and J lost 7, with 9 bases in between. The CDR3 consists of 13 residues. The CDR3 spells CASSLDRGNTQYF. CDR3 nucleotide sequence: TGTGCCAGCAGCTTGGATCGGGGGAATACGCAGTATTTT.

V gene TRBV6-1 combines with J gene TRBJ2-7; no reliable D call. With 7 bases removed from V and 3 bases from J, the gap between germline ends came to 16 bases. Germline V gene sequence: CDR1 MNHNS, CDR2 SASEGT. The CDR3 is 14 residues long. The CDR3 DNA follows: TGTGCCAGCACCTTGTCTTACAGTAGCTACGAGCAGTACTTC. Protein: CASTLSYSSYEQYF.

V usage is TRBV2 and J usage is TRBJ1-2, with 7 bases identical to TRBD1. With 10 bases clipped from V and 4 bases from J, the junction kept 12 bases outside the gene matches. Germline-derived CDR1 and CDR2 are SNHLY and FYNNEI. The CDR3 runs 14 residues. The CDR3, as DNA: TGTGCCACCCAACGGGACAGCCTCTTCTATGGCTACACCTTC. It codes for CATQRDSLFYGYTF.

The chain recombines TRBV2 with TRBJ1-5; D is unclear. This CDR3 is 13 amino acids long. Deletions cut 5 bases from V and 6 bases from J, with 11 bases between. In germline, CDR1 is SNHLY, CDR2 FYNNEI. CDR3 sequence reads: CASSPGIFQPQHF. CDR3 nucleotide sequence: TGTGCCAGCAGTCCAGGTATCTTTCAGCCCCAGCATTTT. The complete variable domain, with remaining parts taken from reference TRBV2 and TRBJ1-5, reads EPEVTQTPSHQVTQMGQEVILRCVPISNHLYFYWYRQILGQKVEFLVSFYNNEISEKSEIFDDQFSVERPDGSNFTLKIRSTKLEDSAMYFCASSPGIFQPQHFGDGTRLSIL.

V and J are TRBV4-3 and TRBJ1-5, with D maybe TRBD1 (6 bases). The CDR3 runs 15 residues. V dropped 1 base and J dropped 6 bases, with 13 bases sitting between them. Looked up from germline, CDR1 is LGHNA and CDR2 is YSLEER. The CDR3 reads CASSQGTNRVQPQHF. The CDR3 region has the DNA TGCGCCAGCAGCCAAGGGACAAACAGGGTTCAGCCCCAGCATTTT.

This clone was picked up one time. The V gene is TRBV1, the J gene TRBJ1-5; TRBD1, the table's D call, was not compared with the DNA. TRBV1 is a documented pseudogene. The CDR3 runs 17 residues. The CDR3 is CTSSQDGDRGCNQPQHF. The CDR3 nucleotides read TGCACCAGCAGCCAAGATGGGGACAGGGGATGCAATCAGCCCCAGCATTTT.